This TCR beta chain stems from a study of control samples from healthy donors and cancer patients. Germline-derived CDR1 and CDR2 are LNHDA and SQIVND (reference sequence). The CDR3 is 16 amino acids. V lost 4 bases and J lost 0, with 15 bases in between. This table comes from immunoSEQ multiplex PCR, and its TCRdb copy is limited to in-frame clones, with some not included. The table has 80,000 to 100,000 clones, 85% to 90% seen once. Sequenced: blood. The chain is built from TRBV19 and TRBJ1-1; D might be TRBD1 (5 bases). The TCR comes from a man aged 30 to 45 in good health. CDR3: CASSRRGTGLNTEAFF. CDR3 coding DNA: TGTGCCAGTAGTAGGCGAGGTACAGGCCTGAACACTGAAGCTTTCTTT.